This TCR beta chain appears in the sequencing data of a study of blood T cells in healthy people across ages. Points from the study as a whole: The fall in TCR beta diversity per million T cells was roughly linear with age.

The authors ran a second PCR of about 7 to 11 cycles using a sample-barcoded 5' primer and a J-beta primer mix. Each cDNA molecule was tagged by a template-switch adaptor that had 12 random nucleotides. TCRdb itself ran the 5' RACE reads through MiXCR, one entry per CDR3 protein. The data show hundreds of thousands of distinct CDR3 sequences, about 36% seen once. The germline V and J ends were trimmed by 11 bases and 5 bases, with 19 bases remaining between them. Looked up from germline, CDR1 is MNHEY and CDR2 is SMNVEV (reference sequence). This CDR3 contains 14 residues. Donors each provided 8 to 10 milliliters of peripheral blood. Isolation of PBMCs gave at least 7 million cells per sample. Details on this clonotype: What it binds is unknown.

The sequencing input was blood. The TCR comes from a young man in good health. The genes are TRBV27 and TRBJ2-1; possibly TRBD2 for D (7 bases). CDR3 residues: CAQTGRALDNEQFF. For the CDR3, the DNA is TGTGCCCAAACAGGGAGGGCACTCGACAATGAGCAGTTCTTC.